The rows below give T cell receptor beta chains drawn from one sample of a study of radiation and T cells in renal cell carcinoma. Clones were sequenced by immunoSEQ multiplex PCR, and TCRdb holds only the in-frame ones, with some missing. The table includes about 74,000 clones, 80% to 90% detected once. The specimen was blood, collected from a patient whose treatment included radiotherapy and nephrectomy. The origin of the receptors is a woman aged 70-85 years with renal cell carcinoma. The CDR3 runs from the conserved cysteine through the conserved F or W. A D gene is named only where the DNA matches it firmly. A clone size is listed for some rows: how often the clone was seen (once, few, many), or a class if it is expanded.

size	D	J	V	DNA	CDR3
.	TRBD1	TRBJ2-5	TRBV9	TGTGCCAGCAGCGCCGGGACAGCAGGGACCCAGTACTTC	CASSAGTAGTQYF
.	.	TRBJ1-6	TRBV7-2	TGTGCCAGCAGCTTAGTAGAACAGGGTTGGGGCAATTCACCCCTCCACTTT	CASSLVEQGWGNSPLHF
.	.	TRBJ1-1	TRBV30	TGTGCCTGGAGTGTAGAGAGGGGGACTGAAGCTTTCTTT	CAWSVERGTEAFF
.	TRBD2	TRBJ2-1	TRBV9	TGTGCCAGCAGCCTCCTAGCGGGGGGCGTCTCCTACAATGAGCAGTTCTTC	CASSLLAGGVSYNEQFF
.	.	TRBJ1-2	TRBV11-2	TGTGCCAGCAGCTTAGATTCTAACTATGGCTACACCTTC	CASSLDSNYGYTF
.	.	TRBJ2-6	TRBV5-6	TGTGCCAGCAGCCCGTTGGACAACTCTGGGGCCAACGTCCTGACTTTC	CASSPLDNSGANVLTF
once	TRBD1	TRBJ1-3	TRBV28	TGTGCCAGCGCGCCCCAGGGGGTGGTTGGAAACACCATATATTTT	CASAPQGVVGNTIYF
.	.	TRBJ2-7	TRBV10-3	TGTGCCATCAGTGAGGGGGGCACCTCTGGGGACGAGCAGTACTTC	CAISEGGTSGDEQYF
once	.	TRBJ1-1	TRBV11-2	TGTGCCAGCAGCGAAACTCGACAGGCTTACACTGAAGCTTTCTTT	CASSETRQAYTEAFF
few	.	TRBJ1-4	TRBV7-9	TGTGCCAGCAGCTTACCCGGTTTTGGCGAAAAACTGTTTTTT	CASSLPGFGEKLFF
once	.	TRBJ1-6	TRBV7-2	TGTGCCAGCAGCTTAGGCGGACAAGGGCATAATTCACCCCTCCACTTT	CASSLGGQGHNSPLHF
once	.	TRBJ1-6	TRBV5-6	TGTGCCAGCAGCTTGGACCGGACTAATTCACCCCTCCACTTT	CASSLDRTNSPLHF
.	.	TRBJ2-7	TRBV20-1	TGCAGTGCTAGTTTCCACTACGAGCAGTACTTC	CSASFHYEQYF
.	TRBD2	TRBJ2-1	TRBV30	TGTGCCTGGACGTCTAGCGGGGGGGCCTATGAGCAGTTCTTC	CAWTSSGGAYEQFF
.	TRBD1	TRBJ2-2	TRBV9	TGTGCCAGCAGCCCCGATTCGGGGACAGGGGGCGGGGAGCTGTTTTTT	CASSPDSGTGGGELFF
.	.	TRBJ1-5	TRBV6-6	TGTGCCAGCAGGTATACAGGGCCGAACAATCAGCCCCAGCATTTT	CASRYTGPNNQPQHF
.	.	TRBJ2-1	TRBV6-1	TGTGCCAGCGAGCCCCAAGGAAGCAATGAGCAGTTCTTC	CASEPQGSNEQFF
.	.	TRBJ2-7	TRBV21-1	TGTGCCAGCACCAACGGGGACGCCACCTACGAGCAGTACTTC	CASTNGDATYEQYF
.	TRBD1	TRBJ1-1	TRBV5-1	TGCGCCAGCGTCCGGGACAGGGGGGACACTGAAGCTTTCTTT	CASVRDRGDTEAFF
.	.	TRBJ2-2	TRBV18	TGTGCCAGCTCACCACCCGGGGGCTGGACCGGGGAGCTGTTTTTT	CASSPPGGWTGELFF
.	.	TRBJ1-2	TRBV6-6	TGTGCCACCCGTTGGGCGGTGCGTGGCTACACCTTC	CATRWAVRGYTF
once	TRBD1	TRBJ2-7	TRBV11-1	TGTGCCAGCAGCTGGGACAGACTAGAGCAGTACTTC	CASSWDRLEQYF
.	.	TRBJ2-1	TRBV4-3	TGCGCCAGCAGCCAAAGGCAGGGAGTCTACAATGAGCAGTTCTTC	CASSQRQGVYNEQFF
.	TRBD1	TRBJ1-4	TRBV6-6	TGTGCCAGCACCCTGTTGGGACAGAATGAAAAACTGTTTTTT	CASTLLGQNEKLFF
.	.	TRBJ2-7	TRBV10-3	TGTGCCATCAGTGAGGGCGGTAGCTCCTACGAGCAGTACTTC	CAISEGGSSYEQYF
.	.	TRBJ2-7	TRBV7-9	TGTGCCAGCAGCTTACCCCGGATCAGGGACGAGCAGTACTTC	CASSLPRIRDEQYF
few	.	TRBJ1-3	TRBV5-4	TGTGCCAGCAGCTCCGGCGCAGGGCTAGTCTCTGGAAACACCATATATTTT	CASSSGAGLVSGNTIYF
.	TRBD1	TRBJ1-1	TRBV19	TGTGCCAGTAGTATAGAGCAGGGGGCGACTGAAGCTTTCTTT	CASSIEQGATEAFF
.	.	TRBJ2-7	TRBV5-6	TGTGCCAGCAGACACAAGGCAGGGGCCTACGAGCAGTACTTC	CASRHKAGAYEQYF
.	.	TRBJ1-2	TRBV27	TGTGCCAGCAGTTTAAGACAGCCTTCTAACTATGGCTACACCTTC	CASSLRQPSNYGYTF
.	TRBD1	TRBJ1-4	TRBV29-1	TGCAGCGCAGGGGGCATGGATGAAAAACTGTTTTTT	CSAGGMDEKLFF
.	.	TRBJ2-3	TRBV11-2	TGTGCCAGCAGCTTAAGGTTGGGTGGGGGCACAGATACGCAGTATTTT	CASSLRLGGGTDTQYF
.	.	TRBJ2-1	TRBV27	TGTGCCAGCAGCGCAGCGATTAAGTCCTACAATGAGCAGTTCTTC	CASSAAIKSYNEQFF
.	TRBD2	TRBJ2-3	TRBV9	TGTGCCAGCAGCGCCCTAGCGGGGGCTAGCACAGATACGCAGTATTTT	CASSALAGASTDTQYF
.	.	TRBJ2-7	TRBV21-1	TGTGCCAGCAGCAAAGTCTGGGGACAGGCACCATCCTACGAGCAGTACTTC	CASSKVWGQAPSYEQYF
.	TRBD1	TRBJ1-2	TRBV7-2	TGTGCCAGCAGCTTAGGGGACAGGGAACAGGGTGGCTACACCTTC	CASSLGDREQGGYTF
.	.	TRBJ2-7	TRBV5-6	TGTGCCAGCAGCCCGCTTGAACGGCGTGTCGTTACCTACGAGCAGTACTTC	CASSPLERRVVTYEQYF
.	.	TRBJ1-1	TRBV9	TGTGCCAGCAGCGTAGGACAGATGAACACTGAAGCTTTCTTT	CASSVGQMNTEAFF
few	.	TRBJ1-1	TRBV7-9	TGTGCCAGCAGCTTTGGGGGGAACACTGAAGCTTTCTTT	CASSFGGNTEAFF
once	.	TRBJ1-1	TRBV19	TGTGCCAGTAGTCCGCGACAAGCAAACACTGAAGCTTTCTTT	CASSPRQANTEAFF
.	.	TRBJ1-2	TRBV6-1	TGTGCCAGCAGTGAACGGCAACGGGGGTATGGCTACACCTTC	CASSERQRGYGYTF
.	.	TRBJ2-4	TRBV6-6	TGTGCCAGCAGTTACTCCCCGGTAGGAGAAAACATTCAGTACTTC	CASSYSPVGENIQYF
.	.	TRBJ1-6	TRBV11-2	TGTGCCAGCAGCCGTTTTAGTAGGGGCTCCTATAATTCACCCCTCCACTTT	CASSRFSRGSYNSPLHF
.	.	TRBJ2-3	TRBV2	TGTGCCAGCAGTGAGTGGGCGGGGAGCACAGATACGCAGTATTTT	CASSEWAGSTDTQYF
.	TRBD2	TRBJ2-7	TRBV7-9	TGTGCCAGCAGCTTAGAGGGAGGGAAGCAGTACTTC	CASSLEGGKQYF
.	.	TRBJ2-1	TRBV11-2	TGTGCCAGCAGCTTAGTGAGCAATGAGCAGTTCTTC	CASSLVSNEQFF
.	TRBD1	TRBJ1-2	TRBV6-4	TGTGCCAGCAGCGAGGGGGCCGGGGCTCCCTATGGCTACACCTTC	CASSEGAGAPYGYTF
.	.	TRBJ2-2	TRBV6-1	TGTGCCAGCAGTGAATATGGCAGGGCGGCGAACACCGGGGAGCTGTTTTTT	CASSEYGRAANTGELFF